This paragraph covers one T cell receptor (beta chain) sequence. Its binding antigen is unknown. Within one base of it there is no much larger clone, and no base qualities were kept. Using the deep immunoSEQ assay, multiplex PCR amplified TCR CDR3 regions from genomic DNA. For each cell subset, the extracted genomic DNA was distributed evenly across all wells of several immunoSEQ 96-well plates, and each plate served as one replicate. For sorted subsets, about 200 ng genomic DNA, equal to 30,000 or so T cell genomes, was loaded into each replicate PCR. The purified libraries were quantified using a Qubit 3.0 fluorometer, sized with a Bioanalyzer 2100, and then quantified again using the KAPA Library Quantification kit. A separate single-read 150-cycle Illumina NextSeq 550 flow cell was used to sequence each immunoSEQ 96-well plate. The authors processed their data as follows. The immunoSEQ output contained only junctional sequences without quality scores, so filtering could not match that applied to full-length reads. To assign V/J genes and CDR3, sequences were annotated against IMGT germline references using PyIR, a Python wrapper for IgBLAST v1.9. Reads were removed for weak V/J assignments (E-value above 1e-6), missing CDR3, stop codons, out-of-frame junctions, or ambiguous translated residues. A V3J clonotype was defined by an identical inferred V gene, J gene, and CDR3 amino acid sequence. The percentage overlap between two repertoires was calculated by dividing the number of shared unique clonotypes by the size of the smaller repertoire. Repertoire richness was assessed with RTK rarefaction, the Chao1 estimator, and Recon v2.1 estimates of unobserved clonotypes. OLGA was used to compute generation probabilities for all TCRbeta clonotypes that the gDNA method yielded from several donors. The clones in this table, taken by TCRdb from immuneACCESS, are in-frame only. Not every clone is retained; where verified, under half of the shortfall comes from an unresolved V gene, and the cause of the rest is unknown. Clone size and the V and J calls come from that table; the DNA yielded D and trimming. This sample is represented by 1,500,000 or so clones; roughly 96% of them were singletons. 1% to 1.5% of the sample rests with the top ten.

Looking up the germline V gene (reference sequence) yields CDR1 MNHEY and CDR2 SMNVEV. Inclusive of the bounding cysteine and phenylalanine, the CDR3 is 18 residues long. The retained sequence is limited to the CDR3, 54 bases, with the frame set at the first base. The germline V end is reduced by 5 bases and the J end by 6 bases; junction bases left unmatched: 19. The data originate from a study of shared clonotypes between healthy human individuals (TCRdb year 2020). For context, the study as a whole: A couple of women and a few men aged 18 to 49 years were included in the cohort. For each donor, CD4 naive and CD4 memory were each run on three plates, CD8 naive on two plates, and CD8 memory on one plate. Blood TCR repertoires of about five healthy adults were deeply sequenced to estimate repertoire size and the extent of clonotype sharing between individuals. Different laboratories and diverse techniques were used to prepare libraries and sequence TCR repertoires, to increase sequencing depth and limit assay-specific biases. Each donor's leukapheresis produced roughly between roughly 0.94 and 9.5 billion PBMCs. The paper's findings and limits, for the study overall: Pairwise subsampling indicated that sequencing depth was expected to affect the degree of clonotype sharing among donors. Sharing across four donors was observed for roughly 5.4% of naive CD4, 3.5% of naive CD8, about 2.3% of memory CD4, and about 0.4% of memory CD8 clonotypes. Because the study included a small number of donors, the genetic and exposure-history diversity represented was limited. Sampling was limited to blood, and TCR repertoires in tissue likely differ from TCR repertoires in blood. Higher generation probabilities were observed for clonotypes shared by all four sorted-subset donors than for non-shared clonotypes. Naive subsets generally had larger estimated clonotype richness than memory subsets did. Even with the large sequencing depth, rarefaction of the sorted-subset datasets indicated that sequencing was incomplete.

The donors were healthy, HIV-negative adults who had no recently reported acute infections or vaccinations. Every donor was a Caucasian adult living in Nashville, Tennessee, USA. Magnetic negative selection was used to enrich CD4+ T cells, after which naive cells were positively selected on CD45RA and the negative fraction became the memory subset. Blood was obtained by leukapheresis, after which PBMCs were separated by Ficoll-Histopaque density gradient centrifugation and cryopreserved in liquid nitrogen vapor phase. Purity and quantity of every magnetically sorted T cell population were checked by analytical flow cytometry. From each sorted fraction, genomic DNA was isolated and quantified by UV absorbance on a Nanodrop 2000c.

The chain uses TRBV27 and TRBJ2-3; the central 8 bases match TRBD2. Sequenced material: naive CD4+ T cells sorted from blood. The cell subset or site label, as the study defines it: CD45RA+ positively selected. The receptor's source is a young man in good health. The CDR3 is CASSPGGGAGVRSDTQYF. DNA sequence: TGTGCCAGCAGTCCCGGTGGGGGAGCGGGAGTACGTTCTGATACGCAGTATTTT.